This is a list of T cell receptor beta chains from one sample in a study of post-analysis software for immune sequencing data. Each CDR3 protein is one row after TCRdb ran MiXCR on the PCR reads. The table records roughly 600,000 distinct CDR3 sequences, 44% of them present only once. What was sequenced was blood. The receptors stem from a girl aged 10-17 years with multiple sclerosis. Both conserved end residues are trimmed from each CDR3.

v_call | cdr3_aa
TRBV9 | ASSITGYYGYT
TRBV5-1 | ASSFGGVQETQY
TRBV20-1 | SARPGTGYEQY
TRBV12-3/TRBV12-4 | ASSFYNSPLH
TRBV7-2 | ASSLPQGVGEQY
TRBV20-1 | SARGDYSYEQY
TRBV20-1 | SARSQGADSYNEQF
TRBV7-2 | ASSSTTGFSGNTIY
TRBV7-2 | ASSFLGDSYEQY
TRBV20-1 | SAYRGPISYEQY
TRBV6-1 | ASSVHSRDSGGYSNQPQH
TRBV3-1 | ASSQGLARYEQY
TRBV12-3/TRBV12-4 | ASSSPHQGTNYEQY
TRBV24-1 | ATSDQRSNQPQH
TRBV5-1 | ASSSIGIPTQY
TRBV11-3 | ASSLVRLAGGGNEQF
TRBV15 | ATSKGLPYEQY
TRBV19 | ASRLNPAGGPETQY
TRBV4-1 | ASSHPRPNYGYT
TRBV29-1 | SVGPGGHTEAF
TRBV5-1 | ASSLADYPSTDTQY
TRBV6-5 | ASVGEGQKDYGYT
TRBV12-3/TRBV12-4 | ASKPGHQTYNEQF
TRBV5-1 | ASSPGEVADTQY
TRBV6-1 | ASIGGYHQETQY
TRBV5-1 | ASRVNAGTIADTQY
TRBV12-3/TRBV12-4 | ASSPMLGVSNTGELF
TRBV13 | ASSLYVHGGYT
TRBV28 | ASSPLLAGGSTDTQY
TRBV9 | ASSVGTGGTYEQY
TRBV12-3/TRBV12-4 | ASSTDSEGGYT